Below, 19 T cell receptor beta chains from the same sample are listed, as sequenced in a study of cytomegalovirus exposure and HLA in healthy donors. The PCR made use of 60 Vbeta and 13 Jbeta primers. Assay used: immunoSEQ multiplex PCR; TCRdb lists only in-frame clones, some missing. The table has tens of thousands of clones, 79% seen once. The sample taken for sequencing was PBMCs. The receptor source for this set is a middle-aged woman in good health and CMV-seropositive.

V gene TRBV7-9 combines with J gene TRBJ1-2, with a possible D match to TRBD1 (5 bases). The V gene's germline CDR1 is SEHNR and CDR2 FQNEAQ (reference sequence). Trimming shortened V by 1 base and J by 2 bases, and 11 bases separated the two germline ends. The CDR3 extends over 15 amino acids. CDR3 region: CASSLDGTQNYGYTF. The CDR3 DNA reads TGTGCCAGCAGCTTAGACGGGACTCAAAACTATGGCTACACCTTC.

The chain carries TRBV2 and TRBJ2-5, with D perhaps matching TRBD2 (7 bases). The CDR3 runs to 12 residues. Germline V CDR1 and CDR2: SNHLY, FYNNEI. Trimming stripped 4 bases from V and 6 bases from J, with 9 bases between. CDR3 protein: CASSGGGQTQYF. CDR3 bases: TGTGCCAGCAGTGGGGGGGGGCAGACCCAGTACTTC. Full variable domain (missing parts from reference TRBV2 and TRBJ2-5): EPEVTQTPSHQVTQMGQEVILRCVPISNHLYFYWYRQILGQKVEFLVSFYNNEISEKSEIFDDQFSVERPDGSNFTLKIRSTKLEDSAMYFCASSGGGQTQYFGPGTRLLVL.

This chain connects TRBV5-4 to TRBJ2-1, with 10 bases fitting TRBD2. V lost 0 bases to trimming and J lost 8 bases; unmatched junction nucleotides: 2. Germline loops: CDR1 SGHNT, CDR2 YYREEE (reference sequence). There are 14 residues in the CDR3. DNA for the CDR3: TGTGCCAGCAGCTTGGCTAGCGGGGGACATGAGCAGTTCTTC. It codes for CASSLASGGHEQFF. Variable domain in full (rest from reference TRBV5-4 and TRBJ2-1): ETGVTQSPTHLIKTRGQQVTLRCSSQSGHNTVSWYQQALGQGPQFIFQYYREEENGRGNFPPRFSGLQFPNYSSELNVNALELDDSALYLCASSLASGGHEQFFGPGTRLTVL.

This chain joins TRBV7-8 and TRBJ1-5, with a possible D match to TRBD1 (5 bases). CDR3 size: 14 residues. V gave up 4 bases and J gave up 7 bases, with 14 bases separating them. Germline CDR1 is SGHVS and CDR2 is FQNEAQ. The CDR3: CASSSRQIAQPQHF. CDR3 coding DNA: TGTGCCAGCAGCTCGAGACAGATTGCCCAGCCCCAGCATTTT.

The chain couples TRBV5-6 to TRBJ2-3; tentative D call: TRBD2 (6 bases). CDR1 and CDR2 from the germline V gene are SGHDT and YYEEEE. Deletions cut 4 bases from V and 6 bases from J, with 18 bases between. This CDR3 is 15 amino acids long. The chain's CDR3 is CASSGTGAGTDTQYF. The CDR3 DNA is TGTGCCAGCAGCGGTACTGGGGCGGGGACTGATACGCAGTATTTT.

V and J are TRBV25-1 and TRBJ1-5; D unclear. The V end lost 5 bases, the J end lost 1 base, and 6 bases lay between the germline ends. The length of the CDR3 is 13 residues. CDR1 is MGHDK and CDR2 is SYGVNS in the germline V gene. CDR3 sequence: CASSPGSNQPQHF. Written as DNA, the CDR3 is TGTGCCAGCAGTCCGGGAAGCAATCAGCCCCAGCATTTT.

The gene calls are TRBV5-1 and TRBJ2-1, with 7 bases fitting TRBD1. The CDR3 runs to 15 residues. V was clipped by 4 bases and J by 0 bases; unmatched bases: 4. Looked up from germline, CDR1 is SGHRS and CDR2 is YFSETQ. The CDR3 DNA is TGCGCCAGCAGCGAGGGACAGATCTCCTACAATGAGCAGTTCTTC. Translated, it gives CASSEGQISYNEQFF.

The chain recombines TRBV5-4 with TRBJ2-7; possibly TRBD2 for D (5 bases). This CDR3 has 14 residues. V lost 4 bases to trimming and J lost 7 bases, with 18 bases between them. Germline V gives CDR1 SGHNT, CDR2 YYREEE (reference sequence). CDR3 protein: CASSTQRGLGEQYF. CDR3 nucleotides: TGTGCCAGCAGCACGCAACGGGGATTAGGGGAGCAGTACTTC. The full variable domain, in which reference TRBV5-4 and TRBJ2-7 provide the parts outside the CDR3, is ETGVTQSPTHLIKTRGQQVTLRCSSQSGHNTVSWYQQALGQGPQFIFQYYREEENGRGNFPPRFSGLQFPNYSSELNVNALELDDSALYLCASSTQRGLGEQYFGPGTRLTVT.

The V gene is TRBV2, the J gene TRBJ1-5; 7 bases agree with TRBD1. After removal of 10 bases from V and 3 bases from J, the junction contained 6 bases not matched to a gene. Germline V gives CDR1 SNHLY, CDR2 FYNNEI. The CDR3 is 13 residues long. DNA for the CDR3: TGTGCCACCGGGACAGACCTCAATCAGCCCCAGCATTTT. Its protein is CATGTDLNQPQHF.

DNA of the CDR3: TGTGCCACCAGCAGAAGGTTTGGAGGGTGGGAGACCCAGTACTTC. Translating gives CATSRRFGGWETQYF. The rearrangement links TRBV15 to TRBJ2-5; weak D call: TRBD2 (6 bases). The CDR3 contains 15 residues. V shed 2 bases and J shed 5 bases, with 15 bases lying between them. The germline V gene encodes CDR1 LNHNV and CDR2 YYDKDF (reference sequence).

In regard to this clone: Other DNA sequences in this specimen translate into the identical CDR3. The V call is TRBV7-2, the J call TRBJ2-7, with D possibly matching TRBD1 (6 bases). CDR3 length: 14 amino acids. V was clipped by 0 bases and J by 5 bases, with 11 bases between them. The germline V gene has CDR1 SGHTA and CDR2 FQGNSA. CDR3 loop: CASSLAAGANEQYF. The CDR3, as DNA: TGTGCCAGCAGCTTAGCGGCAGGGGCGAACGAGCAGTACTTC.

By proportion, this clone is medium-sized (0.01 to 0.1%). Additional DNA sequences in this sample encode the identical CDR3. The genes are TRBV6-4 and TRBJ1-2, with 7 bases matching TRBD1. The CDR3 sequence is 13 residues long. V lost 6 bases and J lost 2; bases outside the gene matches: 3. Germline CDR1 MRHNA, CDR2 SNTAGT. CDR3 nucleotides: TGTGCCAGCAGCCGGGACAGAAACTATGGCTACACCTTC. Translated, it gives CASSRDRNYGYTF.

This clone has just a few counts. Other DNA sequences in this specimen translate into the identical CDR3. The rearrangement uses TRBV7-2 and TRBJ1-2; TRBD1 aligns across 9 bases. The CDR3 loop spans 13 amino acids. Per germline, CDR1 SGHTA and CDR2 FQGNSA. V shed 4 bases, J shed 4 bases, and the junction held 1 base outside the gene matches. The CDR3 sequence: CASSSTGGYGYTF. CDR3 DNA sequence: TGTGCCAGCAGCTCGACAGGGGGCTATGGCTACACCTTC.

The V and J genes are TRBV2 and TRBJ2-3, with unresolved D. Per germline, CDR1 SNHLY and CDR2 FYNNEI. The CDR3 is made up of 13 amino acids. The V end was cut by 3 bases, the J end by 5 bases, with 9 bases between. Here the CDR3 reads CASSEESRDTQYF. In nucleotides, the CDR3 is TGTGCCAGCAGTGAGGAGTCGAGAGATACGCAGTATTTT.

The V call is TRBV19, the J call TRBJ2-2, with D unresolved. From germline, CDR1 is LNHDA and CDR2 SQIVND (reference sequence). V lost 9 bases to trimming and J lost 5 bases, with 7 bases between them. The CDR3 loop spans 11 amino acids. CDR3 sequence reads: CARADTGELFF. The CDR3, as DNA: TGTGCCAGGGCAGATACCGGGGAGCTGTTTTTT.

The chain uses TRBV5-1 and TRBJ2-3; no clear D gene. The CDR3 contains 13 residues. CDR1 is SGHRS and CDR2 is YFSETQ in the germline V gene. V was clipped by 3 bases and J by 3 bases, with 8 bases between them. The CDR3 region is CASSSLQTDTQYF. CDR3 in DNA: TGCGCCAGCAGCTCGTTGCAGACAGATACGCAGTATTTT.

V is TRBV21-1 and J is TRBJ2-4; the table's TRBD2 call for D was not verified on the DNA. TRBV21-1 is given as a pseudogene. The length of the CDR3 is 21 residues. CDR3 coding DNA: TGTGCCAGCAGCGGCCGCCCTATGAGCGGGGGGGCCCGTTTCGCCAAAAACATTCAGTACTTC. Its protein product is CASSGRPMSGGARFAKNIQYF.

The chain links TRBV25-1 to TRBJ1-4; TRBD1 aligns across 7 bases. Germline-derived CDR1 and CDR2 are MGHDK and SYGVNS. The CDR3 length is 17 residues. The V segment lost 1 base and the J segment 3 bases; nucleotides outside the gene matches: 8. CDR3 nucleotide sequence: TGTGCCAGCAGTGAATCCCTAGGGGGCGGATCTAATGAAAAACTGTTTTTT. This gives the protein CASSESLGGGSNEKLFF.

This chain joins TRBV19 and TRBJ1-4, with 8 bases fitting TRBD1. The V gene's germline CDR1 is LNHDA and CDR2 SQIVND (reference sequence). V shed 6 bases and J 7 bases; nucleotides not matched to a gene: 4. CDR3 size: 13 residues. The CDR3: CASRDRASEKLFF. In nucleotides, the CDR3 is TGTGCCAGTAGGGACAGGGCGAGTGAAAAACTGTTTTTT.